A selection of T cell receptor beta chains follows, all from one sample in a study of spatial heterogeneity in lung cancer. From the 5' RACE reads, TCRdb called clonotypes with MiXCR, one entry per CDR3 protein. The sample consists of under 3,000 distinct CDR3 sequences, under 15% of them appearing once. The sequencing used PBMCs, collected at surgery. All receptors derive from a male donor with early-stage non-small cell lung cancer. Both conserved end residues are part of each CDR3. A D gene is named only where the DNA matches it firmly. Only some rows state a clone size, as once, few, many or a class for expanded clones.

v_gene	d_gene	abundance	j_gene	CDR3nt	CDR3aa
TRBV3-1	TRBD2	many	TRBJ2-7	TGTGCCAGCAGCCAAGATGGGGTGGGACTAGCGGGAGTCGAGCAGTACTTC	CASSQDGVGLAGVEQYF
TRBV5-4	-	many	TRBJ1-1	TGTGCCAGCAGCTTGGGGGGGCGGACTGAAGCTTTCTTT	CASSLGGRTEAFF
TRBV7-2	TRBD2	many	TRBJ2-7	TGTGCCAGCAGCTCCTACGCGCTAGCGGGATACGAGCAGTACTTC	CASSSYALAGYEQYF
TRBV11-2	TRBD1	many	TRBJ1-2	TGTGCCAGCACCCGGGACAGGGGCTATGGCTACACCTTC	CASTRDRGYGYTF
TRBV20-1	-	large	TRBJ1-5	TGCAGTGCCTATCGGGTAGGGATGGGCAATCAGCCCCAGCATTTT	CSAYRVGMGNQPQHF
TRBV18	-	few	TRBJ2-3	TGTGCCAGCTCGCTTGAGGGGGCAGATACGCAGTATTTT	CASSLEGADTQYF
TRBV3-1	TRBD2	-	TRBJ2-4	TGTGCCAGCAGCCCCCCCGGGGGGGGGTACTTC	CASSPPGGGYF
TRBV27	-	-	TRBJ1-1	TGTGCCAGTTCCTTGGCAGCGAACACTGAAGCTTTCTTT	CASSLAANTEAFF
TRBV2	TRBD2	many	TRBJ2-5	TGTGCCAGCAGTGGTCTGGTAGCGGGAGGGCCGGAGGAGACCCAGTACTTC	CASSGLVAGGPEETQYF
TRBV11-2	-	many	TRBJ2-1	TGTGCCAGCAGCTGGGGGGACAGTCAGGATGAGCAGTTCTTC	CASSWGDSQDEQFF
TRBV11-2	TRBD1	many	TRBJ2-2	TGTGCCAGCAGTACAGGGGGCTGGGAGCTGTTTTTT	CASSTGGWELFF
TRBV29-1	TRBD2	-	TRBJ2-7	TGCAGCGTTCACAAAAAAACACCTAGCGGAGCCGCCTACGAGCAGTACTTC	CSVHKKTPSGAAYEQYF
TRBV4-3	-	large	TRBJ1-2	TGCGCCAGCAGCCAAGATATGGCAGGGAACTATGGCTACACCTTC	CASSQDMAGNYGYTF
TRBV15	-	many	TRBJ2-7	TGTGCCACCAGCAGAGCTGGGGGAGAAGAGCAGTACTTC	CATSRAGGEEQYF
TRBV7-8	-	medium-sized	TRBJ1-2	TGTGCCAGCAGCTTAGGGACACTAGCCTATGGCTACACCTTC	CASSLGTLAYGYTF
TRBV12-3/TRBV12-4	-	-	TRBJ2-7	TGTGCCAGCAGTTCGAACTTGGACGGCTACGAGCAGTACTTC	CASSSNLDGYEQYF
TRBV7-9	-	many	TRBJ2-7	TGTGCCAGCAGCACCCCCTACGAGCAGTACTTC	CASSTPYEQYF
TRBV4-1	TRBD2	medium-sized	TRBJ2-1	TGCGCCAGCAGCGTGCGGGAGGGAGGGTACAATGAGCAGTTCTTC	CASSVREGGYNEQFF
TRBV24-1	TRBD2	many	TRBJ2-1	TGTGCCACCAGTGACCCGGGACTAGCGGGAGATAATGAGCAGTTCTTC	CATSDPGLAGDNEQFF
TRBV9	TRBD1	-	TRBJ1-1	TGTGCCAGCAGCGGCGGGGACAGGGACGGTCTCGCTGAAGCTTTCTTT	CASSGGDRDGLAEAFF
TRBV12-3/TRBV12-4	TRBD2	-	TRBJ2-7	TGTGCCAGCACTCTTTCGGGAGGGCCGGGAAAAGAGCAGTACTTC	CASTLSGGPGKEQYF
TRBV20-1	TRBD2	large	TRBJ2-7	TGCAGTGCTCTGACTTTAGCGGGCTACGAGCAGTACTTC	CSALTLAGYEQYF
TRBV28	TRBD1	medium-sized	TRBJ2-2	TGTGCCAGCAGTAAGATGACAGGGACCAACACCGGGGAGCTGTTTTTT	CASSKMTGTNTGELFF
TRBV29-1	TRBD2	medium-sized	TRBJ2-7	TGCAGCGTACGGGCGGGAGAGAACTACGAGCAGTACTTC	CSVRAGENYEQYF
TRBV29-1	-	many	TRBJ2-5	TGCAGCGGGCGGCTCCACCAAGAGACCCAGTACTTC	CSGRLHQETQYF